Following are 30 T cell receptor beta chains from one sample sequenced in a study of blood T cell repertoires in COVID-19. TCRdb's copy holds only in-frame clones and misses some; the assay was immunoSEQ multiplex PCR. The top ten hold about 9.4% of the sample, which has fewer than 60,000 clones, roughly nine tenths seen once. The sequenced sample consisted of peripheral blood. The receptor source for this set is a human donor with acute or convalescent COVID-19. The donor label of this sample is uncertain.

The chain combines TRBV7-2 with TRBJ2-7; 10 bases fit TRBD2. The CDR3 runs 15 residues. V was clipped by 2 bases and J by 6 bases; unmatched bases: 7. Germline lookup yields CDR1 SGHTA and CDR2 FQGNSA. The CDR3: CASSLRLAGVGEQYF. In DNA, the CDR3 is TGTGCCAGCAGCTTAAGGCTAGCGGGAGTTGGCGAGCAGTACTTC.

The V gene is TRBV30, the J gene TRBJ1-1; 9 bases line up with TRBD1. Trimming at V came to 2 bases and at J to 5 bases, leaving 6 bases not matched to a gene. Germline CDR1 and CDR2: GTSNPN and SVGIG (reference sequence). CDR3 length: 14 amino acids. CDR3 sequence reads: CAWSTQGARTEAFF. The CDR3 DNA reads as TGTGCCTGGAGTACACAGGGGGCAAGAACTGAAGCTTTCTTT.

The chain links TRBV10-1 to TRBJ2-7, with TRBD2 matching 7 bases. The germline CDR1 and CDR2 sequences are WNHNN and SYGVQD (reference sequence). CDR3 length: 13 amino acids. The trim removed 3 bases at V and 3 bases at J, leaving 2 bases unmatched. The CDR3 bases are TGCGCCAGCAGTGACCCGGGAGGCTACGAGCAGTACTTC. Its translation is CASSDPGGYEQYF.

The chain is built from TRBV6-6 and TRBJ1-5, with TRBD1 matching over 10 bases. Per germline, CDR1 MNHNY and CDR2 SVGAGI (reference sequence). The CDR3 loop spans 16 amino acids. V gave up 5 bases and J gave up 2 bases; unmatched junction bases: 6. CDR3 amino acids: CASSRTGTGGNQPQHF. CDR3 nucleotide sequence: TGTGCCAGCAGTCGTACCGGGACAGGGGGCAATCAGCCCCAGCATTTT.

The chain couples TRBV4-2 to TRBJ1-6; 9 bases are a match to TRBD1. Germline loops: CDR1 LGHNA, CDR2 YNFKEQ. The CDR3 runs to 16 residues. With V trimmed by 1 base and J by 10 bases, 8 bases remained unmatched. The CDR3 DNA follows: TGTGCCAGCAGCCAAGTTTCTGGACAGGGGTACTCACCCCTCCACTTT. Translation: CASSQVSGQGYSPLHF.

This rearrangement joins TRBV24-1 to TRBJ1-1, with no clear D. This CDR3 spans 13 amino acids. The germline V and J ends were trimmed by 7 bases and 0 bases, with 8 bases remaining between them. Germline V gene sequence: CDR1 KGHDR, CDR2 SFDVKD. The DNA for the CDR3 is TGTGCCACCAGCGGCGGAATGAACACTGAAGCTTTCTTT. Its translation is CATSGGMNTEAFF.

V usage is TRBV6-5 and J usage is TRBJ1-5, with 8 positions matching TRBD1. With 6 bases clipped from V and 7 bases from J, the junction kept 8 bases outside the gene matches. The CDR3 spans 14 residues. From germline, CDR1 is MNHEY and CDR2 SVGAGI. CDR3 nucleotides: TGTGCCAGCAGGCCTACAGGGGGAGGACAGCCCCAGCATTTT. Translating it yields CASRPTGGGQPQHF.

As for this clone: Additional DNA sequences in this sample encode the identical CDR3. This chain's CDR3 is CASSQERQGHTIYF. CDR3 in DNA: TGTGCCAGCAGCCAAGAGAGACAGGGGCACACCATATATTTT. The chain couples TRBV3-1 (or the pseudogene TRBV3-2) to TRBJ1-3; 8 bases agree with TRBD1. This CDR3 has 14 residues. Germline V gene sequence: CDR1 LGHDT, CDR2 YNNKEL (reference sequence). Losses at the gene ends were 0 bases for V and 8 bases for J; bases not matched to a gene: 3.

The rearrangement uses TRBV15 and TRBJ2-1; a weak D match, TRBD2 (7 bases). Germline V lookup: CDR1 LNHNV, CDR2 YYDKDF (reference sequence). CDR3 length: 14 amino acids. With 1 base removed from V and 9 bases from J, the gap between germline ends came to 13 bases. CDR3 in amino acids: CATSRGGGSVEQFF. CDR3 nucleotides: TGTGCCACCAGCAGAGGGGGGGGCTCGGTTGAGCAGTTCTTC.

This clone was detected once. The chain uses TRBV11-2 and TRBJ2-1; 7 nucleotides agree with TRBD2. This CDR3 is 16 amino acids long. J lost 0 bases, V lost 9 bases, and 11 bases had no gene match. Looked up from germline, CDR1 is SGHAT and CDR2 is FQNNGV. CDR3 in amino acids: CASGSGGLSSYNEQFF. CDR3 DNA: TGTGCCAGTGGGTCGGGGGGATTGAGCTCCTACAATGAGCAGTTCTTC.

V usage is TRBV7-9 and J usage is TRBJ2-1; the D is unclear. This CDR3 is built from 13 residues. The germline V and J ends were trimmed by 6 bases and 0 bases, with 6 bases remaining between them. Germline V gene sequence: CDR1 SEHNR, CDR2 FQNEAQ (reference sequence). The CDR3 sequence: CASRSLSYNEQFF. Here the CDR3 DNA reads TGTGCCAGCAGGAGCCTCTCCTACAATGAGCAGTTCTTC.

This chain uses TRBV19 with TRBJ1-2; tentatively, D is TRBD1 (5 bases). Per the germline V gene, CDR1 is LNHDA and CDR2 is SQIVND (reference sequence). This CDR3 comprises 16 residues. V shed 7 bases and J shed 0 bases, with 18 bases lying between them. CDR3 coding DNA: TGTGCCAGTACCCTCCGCCCCGACAGAGCTAACTATGGCTACACCTTC. It specifies CASTLRPDRANYGYTF. The whole variable domain, remainder taken from reference TRBV19 and TRBJ1-2, is DGGITQSPKYLFRKEGQNVTLSCEQNLNHDAMYWYRQDPGQGLRLIYYSQIVNDFQKGDIAEGYSVSREKKESFPLTVTSAQKNPTAFYLCASTLRPDRANYGYTFGSGTRLTVV.

Only a few counts were recorded for this clone. The rearrangement uses TRBV7-2 and TRBJ2-7; 8 bases align to TRBD1. This CDR3 is built from 15 residues. J gave up 2 bases and V 6 bases, and 9 bases lay outside the gene matches. CDR1 is SGHTA and CDR2 is FQGNSA in the germline V gene. CDR3 loop: CASRPGTGGPYEQYF. The CDR3 nucleotides read TGTGCCAGCAGACCCGGGACAGGAGGTCCCTACGAGCAGTACTTC.

V usage is TRBV4-2 and J usage is TRBJ2-1; D not resolved. This CDR3 comprises 16 residues. Germline V gene lookup returns CDR1 LGHNA and CDR2 YNFKEQ. Trimming pared 0 bases from V and 3 bases from J, leaving 12 bases between. The CDR3 DNA reads TGTGCCAGCAGCCAAGAAAGAACCACTTACTACAATGAGCAGTTCTTC. This encodes CASSQERTTYYNEQFF.

The chain couples TRBV9 to TRBJ2-3, with 7 bases aligning to TRBD2. V shed 0 bases, J shed 4 bases, and the junction held 8 bases outside the gene matches. CDR1 is SGDLS, CDR2 YYNGEE, per germline. CDR3 length equals 16 residues. This chain's CDR3 is CASSVVGSGPSDTQYF. CDR3 nucleotide sequence: TGTGCCAGCAGCGTAGTAGGTAGCGGGCCTTCAGATACGCAGTATTTT.

The chain employs TRBV10-2 and TRBJ2-5; the match to TRBD1 covers 7 bases. Germline CDR1 WSHSY, CDR2 SAAADI. J lost 2 bases, V lost 6 bases, and 0 bases had no gene match. The CDR3 has 12 residues. CDR3 sequence reads: CASRDRQETQYF. As DNA, the CDR3 is TGCGCCAGCAGGGACAGGCAAGAGACCCAGTACTTC.

This rearrangement joins TRBV5-6 to TRBJ2-3; D possibly corresponds to TRBD2 (7 bases). The CDR3 contains 16 residues. CDR1 and CDR2 (germline): SGHDT, YYEEEE. V dropped 0 bases and J dropped 6 bases, with 17 bases sitting between them. The CDR3 coding sequence is TGTGCCAGCAGCTTGGCGGGGGGCCCAATTTCGGATACGCAGTATTTT. Translating it yields CASSLAGGPISDTQYF.

This rearrangement joins TRBV3-1 (or the pseudogene TRBV3-2) to TRBJ1-2, with 9 bases aligning to TRBD1. The CDR3 consists of 15 residues. Germline lookup yields CDR1 LGHDT and CDR2 YNNKEL (reference sequence). V gave up 5 bases and J gave up 5 bases; unmatched junction bases: 9. The CDR3 protein is CASSTQTGGGYGYTF. The CDR3 DNA reads as TGTGCCAGCAGCACCCAGACAGGGGGGGGATATGGCTACACCTTC.

V gene TRBV19 combines with J gene TRBJ2-7; 7 bases map to TRBD1. With 5 bases clipped from V and 9 bases from J, the junction kept 10 bases outside the gene matches. The CDR3 sequence is 13 residues long. Germline V gives CDR1 LNHDA, CDR2 SQIVND (reference sequence). The CDR3, as DNA: TGTGCCAGTAGTCCGAGGACAGGTGGATGGCAGTACTTC. Translating gives CASSPRTGGWQYF. The whole variable domain, filled in from reference TRBV19 and TRBJ2-7, reads DGGITQSPKYLFRKEGQNVTLSCEQNLNHDAMYWYRQDPGQGLRLIYYSQIVNDFQKGDIAEGYSVSREKKESFPLTVTSAQKNPTAFYLCASSPRTGGWQYFGPGTRLTVT.

J is TRBJ1-6 and V is TRBV7-2, with 9 positions matching TRBD1. Per germline, CDR1 SGHTA and CDR2 FQGNSA. The CDR3 runs 15 residues. J lost 7 bases, V lost 5 bases, and 6 bases had no gene match. This CDR3 is CASSVDRGFNSPLHF. The DNA for the CDR3 is TGTGCCAGCAGCGTTGACAGGGGGTTCAATTCACCCCTCCACTTT.

The chain is built from TRBV6-9 and TRBJ2-7; possibly TRBD2 for D (6 bases). The germline V gene has CDR1 MNHGY and CDR2 SVAAGI. V was shortened by 4 bases and J by 5 bases, with 18 bases between the two germline ends. The CDR3 runs 15 residues. CDR3 in DNA: TGTGCCAGCAGTTTACCGGGACTCTGGGACCACGAGCAGTACGTC. Its translation: CASSLPGLWDHEQYV.

The chain couples TRBV7-9 to TRBJ1-3, with D perhaps TRBD1 (5 bases). CDR1 and CDR2 from the germline V gene are SEHNR and FQNEAQ (reference sequence). This CDR3 has 15 residues. Trimming pared 5 bases from V and 0 bases from J, leaving 11 bases between. The CDR3 DNA is TGTGCCAGCAGCCCCGGGAGGGGCTCTGGAAACACCATATATTTT. Encoded protein: CASSPGRGSGNTIYF.

This clone was picked up one time. CDR3 sequence reads: CASITPGHRGTEAFF. CDR3 DNA sequence: TGTGCCAGTATCACTCCGGGACACCGAGGGACTGAAGCTTTCTTT. The rearrangement joins TRBV19 to TRBJ1-1; TRBD1 is a possible D gene (6 bases). The germline CDR1 and CDR2 sequences are LNHDA and SQIVND (reference sequence). Trimming removed 7 bases from V and 5 bases from J, with 20 bases in between. This CDR3 region has 15 residues.

The chain joins TRBV19 to TRBJ1-2; 7 bases are a match to TRBD1. Germline CDR1 is LNHDA and CDR2 is SQIVND (reference sequence). CDR3 length: 15 amino acids. The J segment lost 3 bases and the V segment lost 6 bases, leaving 10 bases of the junction unmatched. The CDR3 region is CASRAQGNLDYGYTF. For the CDR3, the DNA is TGTGCCAGTAGAGCACAGGGGAATTTGGACTATGGCTACACCTTC.

The gene calls are TRBV5-1 and TRBJ2-3, with D perhaps matching TRBD2 (5 bases). Germline assignment: CDR1 SGHRS and CDR2 YFSETQ. This CDR3 has 14 residues. Deletions cut 4 bases from V and 0 bases from J, with 9 bases between. The CDR3 loop reads CASSGGSSTDTQYF. The CDR3 DNA sequence: TGCGCCAGCAGCGGCGGGTCTAGCACAGATACGCAGTATTTT.

This clone was counted a single time. The chain links TRBV5-6 to TRBJ2-5; D remains unclear. The CDR3 has 11 amino acids. Germline CDR1 is SGHDT and CDR2 is YYEEEE. Trimming stripped 0 bases from V and 5 bases from J, with 2 bases between. The CDR3 sequence: CASSLAETQYF. The CDR3 nucleotides read TGTGCCAGCAGCTTGGCGGAGACCCAGTACTTC.

The rearrangement uses TRBV15 and TRBJ2-1; TRBD2 agrees at 13 bases. J was trimmed by 7 bases and V by 3 bases; bases with no gene match: 6. Looked up from germline, CDR1 is LNHNV and CDR2 is YYDKDF (reference sequence). The CDR3 totals 16 residues. CDR3 residues: CATSRGTSGRGNEQFF. The DNA for the CDR3 is TGTGCCACCAGCAGGGGTACTAGCGGGAGGGGAAATGAGCAGTTCTTC.

This clone was recorded once. The chain recombines TRBV9 with TRBJ2-3; D perhaps matches TRBD2 (5 bases). CDR1 is SGDLS, CDR2 YYNGEE, per germline. V was clipped by 0 bases and J by 2 bases, with 13 bases between them. This CDR3 comprises 16 residues. CDR3 coding DNA: TGTGCCAGCAGCGTAGCACCGGGATTGGTCACAGATACGCAGTATTTT. Its translation is CASSVAPGLVTDTQYF.

The genes are TRBV7-9 and TRBJ2-3; 9 bases match TRBD2. Trimming removed 5 bases from V and 1 base from J; junction bases left unmatched: 4. This CDR3 contains 15 residues. Germline CDR1 reads SEHNR; CDR2 reads FQNEAQ (reference sequence). The CDR3 bases are TGTGCCAGCAGCCAAGCGGGGGGCGGCACAGATACGCAGTATTTT. This gives the protein CASSQAGGGTDTQYF.

This clone was seen just once. V gene TRBV18 combines with J gene TRBJ2-1; D call uncertain. This CDR3 has 13 amino acids. The V end was cut by 0 bases, the J end by 7 bases, with 7 bases between. Germline CDR1 is KGHSH and CDR2 is LQKENI. The CDR3 DNA sequence: TGTGCCAGCTCACCACCTCTTAGAAATGAGCAGTTCTTC. As protein: CASSPPLRNEQFF.